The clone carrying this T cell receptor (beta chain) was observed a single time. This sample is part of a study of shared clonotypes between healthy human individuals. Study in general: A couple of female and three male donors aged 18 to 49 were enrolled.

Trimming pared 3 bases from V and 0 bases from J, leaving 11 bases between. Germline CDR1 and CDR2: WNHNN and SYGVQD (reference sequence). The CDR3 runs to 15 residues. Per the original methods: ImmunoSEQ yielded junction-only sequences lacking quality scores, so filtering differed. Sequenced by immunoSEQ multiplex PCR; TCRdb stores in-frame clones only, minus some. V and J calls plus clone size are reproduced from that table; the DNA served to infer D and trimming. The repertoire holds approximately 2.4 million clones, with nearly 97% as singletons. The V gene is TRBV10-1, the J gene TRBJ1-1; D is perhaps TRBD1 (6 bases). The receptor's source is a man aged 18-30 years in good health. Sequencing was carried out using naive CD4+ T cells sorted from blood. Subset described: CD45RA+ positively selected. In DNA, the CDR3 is TGCGCCAGCAGTGAAACAGGGAACATGAACACTGAAGCTTTCTTT. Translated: CASSETGNMNTEAFF.